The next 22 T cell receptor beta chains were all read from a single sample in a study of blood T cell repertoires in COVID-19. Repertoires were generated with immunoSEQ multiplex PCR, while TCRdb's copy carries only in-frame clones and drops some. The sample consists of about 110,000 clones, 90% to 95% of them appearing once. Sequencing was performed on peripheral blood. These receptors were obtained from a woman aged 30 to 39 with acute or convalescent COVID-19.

In nucleotides, the CDR3 is TGTGCCAGCAGCCCGAGGGCGCTGGGGAATGAGCAGTTCTTC. Amino acid sequence: CASSPRALGNEQFF. The gene calls are TRBV11-3 and TRBJ2-1, with D possibly being TRBD2 (5 bases). The germline V gene has CDR1 SGHNT and CDR2 YENEEA. The CDR3 length is 14 residues. V lost 5 bases, J lost 7 bases, and 15 bases lay in between.

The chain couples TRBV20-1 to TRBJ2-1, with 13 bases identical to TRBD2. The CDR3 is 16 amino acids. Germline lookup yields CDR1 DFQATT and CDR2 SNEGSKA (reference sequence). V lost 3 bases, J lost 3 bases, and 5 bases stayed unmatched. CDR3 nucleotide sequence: TGCAGTGCTAGTCGGGGACTAGCGGGATTCTACAATGAGCAGTTCTTC. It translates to CSASRGLAGFYNEQFF.

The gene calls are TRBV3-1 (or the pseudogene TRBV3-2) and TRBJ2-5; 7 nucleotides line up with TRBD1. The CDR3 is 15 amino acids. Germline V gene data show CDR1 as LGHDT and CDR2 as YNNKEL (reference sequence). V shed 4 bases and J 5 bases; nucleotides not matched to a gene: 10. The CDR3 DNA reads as TGTGCCAGCAGCCTAGGACAGGTGGGAAGGGAGACCCAGTACTTC. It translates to CASSLGQVGRETQYF.

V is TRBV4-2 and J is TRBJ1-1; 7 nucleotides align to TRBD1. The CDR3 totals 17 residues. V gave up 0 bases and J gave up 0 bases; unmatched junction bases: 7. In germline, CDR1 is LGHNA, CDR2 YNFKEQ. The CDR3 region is CASSQDGRGRLNTEAFF. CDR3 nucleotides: TGTGCCAGCAGCCAAGATGGAAGGGGGCGCCTGAACACTGAAGCTTTCTTT.

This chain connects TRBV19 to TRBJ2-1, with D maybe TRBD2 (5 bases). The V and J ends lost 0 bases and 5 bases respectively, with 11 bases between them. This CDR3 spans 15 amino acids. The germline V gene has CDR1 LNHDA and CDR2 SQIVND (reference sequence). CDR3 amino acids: CASSIDLAQDNEQFF. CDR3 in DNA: TGTGCCAGTAGTATAGATCTAGCTCAAGACAATGAGCAGTTCTTC.

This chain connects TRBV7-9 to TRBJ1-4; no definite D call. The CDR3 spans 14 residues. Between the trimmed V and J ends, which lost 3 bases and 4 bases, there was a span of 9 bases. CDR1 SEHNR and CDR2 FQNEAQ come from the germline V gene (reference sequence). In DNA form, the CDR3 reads TGTGCCAGCAGCTTTCCCCCGGGTAATGAAAAACTGTTTTTT. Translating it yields CASSFPPGNEKLFF.

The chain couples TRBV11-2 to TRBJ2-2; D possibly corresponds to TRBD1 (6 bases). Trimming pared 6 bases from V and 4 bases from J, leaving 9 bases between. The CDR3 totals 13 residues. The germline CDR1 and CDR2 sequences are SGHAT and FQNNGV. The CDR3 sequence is CASSLGGTGELFF. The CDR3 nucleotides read TGTGCCAGCAGTCTAGGGGGCACCGGGGAGCTGTTTTTT.

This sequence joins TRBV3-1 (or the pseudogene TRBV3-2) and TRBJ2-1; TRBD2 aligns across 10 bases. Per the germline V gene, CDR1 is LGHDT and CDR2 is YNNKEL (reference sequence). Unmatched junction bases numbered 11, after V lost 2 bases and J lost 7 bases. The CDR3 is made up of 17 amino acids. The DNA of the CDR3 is TGTGCCAGCAGCCAACGGCATACTAGCGGGACGAGAAATGAGCAGTTCTTC. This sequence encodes CASSQRHTSGTRNEQFF.

The CDR3 DNA is TGTGCCAGCAGTTACTTGGGACAAAATAATTCACCCCTCCACTTT. Translation: CASSYLGQNNSPLHF. The chain carries TRBV6-5 and TRBJ1-6; tentative D call: TRBD1 (6 bases). Germline V gene data show CDR1 as MNHEY and CDR2 as SVGAGI. Trimming pared 1 base from V and 5 bases from J, leaving 9 bases between. This CDR3 spans 15 amino acids.

CDR3 bases: TGTGCCAGCAGCAACACCGCCGGGACAGCTACCTACGAGCAGTACTTC. It codes for CASSNTAGTATYEQYF. The chain uses TRBV7-8 and TRBJ2-7; 7 nucleotides align to TRBD1. V trimming: 5 bases; J trimming: 2 bases; junction bases outside the gene matches: 12. There are 16 residues in the CDR3. Germline assignment: CDR1 SGHVS and CDR2 FQNEAQ.

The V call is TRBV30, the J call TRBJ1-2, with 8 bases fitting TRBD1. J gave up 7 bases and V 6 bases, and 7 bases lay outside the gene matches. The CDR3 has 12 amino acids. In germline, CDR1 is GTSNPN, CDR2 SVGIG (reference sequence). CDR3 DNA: TGTGCCTGTAACCAGGGGGCGGGTGGCTACACCTTC. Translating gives CACNQGAGGYTF.

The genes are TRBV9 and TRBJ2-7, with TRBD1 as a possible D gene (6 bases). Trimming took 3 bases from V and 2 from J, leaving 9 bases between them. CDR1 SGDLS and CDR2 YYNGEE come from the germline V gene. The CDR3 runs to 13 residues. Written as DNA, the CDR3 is TGTGCCAGCAGCGGGGGGCCCACCTACGAGCAGTACTTC. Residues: CASSGGPTYEQYF.

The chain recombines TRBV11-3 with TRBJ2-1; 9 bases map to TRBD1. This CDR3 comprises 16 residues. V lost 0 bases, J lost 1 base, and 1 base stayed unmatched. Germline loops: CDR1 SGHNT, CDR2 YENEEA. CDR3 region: CASSLDGQGSYNEQFF. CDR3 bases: TGTGCCAGCAGCTTAGACGGACAGGGGTCCTACAATGAGCAGTTCTTC.

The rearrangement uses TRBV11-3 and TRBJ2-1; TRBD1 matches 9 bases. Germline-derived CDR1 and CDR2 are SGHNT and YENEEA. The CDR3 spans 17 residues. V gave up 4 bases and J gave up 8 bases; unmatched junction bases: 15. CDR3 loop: CASSSPDADRGGDEQFF. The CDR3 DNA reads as TGTGCCAGCAGCTCGCCAGATGCGGACAGGGGAGGCGATGAGCAGTTCTTC.

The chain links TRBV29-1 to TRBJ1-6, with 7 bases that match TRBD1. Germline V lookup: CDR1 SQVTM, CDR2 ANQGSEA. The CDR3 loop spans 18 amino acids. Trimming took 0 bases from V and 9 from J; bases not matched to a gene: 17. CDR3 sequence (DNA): TGCAGCGTTGAAGAAGGGGGCCCTGGGCACGGGGGAATTTCACCCCTCCACTTT. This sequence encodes CSVEEGGPGHGGISPLHF.

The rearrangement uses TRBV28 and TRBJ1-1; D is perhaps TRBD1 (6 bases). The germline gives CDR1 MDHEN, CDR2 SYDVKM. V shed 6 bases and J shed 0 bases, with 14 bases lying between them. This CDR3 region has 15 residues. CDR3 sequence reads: CASSQPQGMNTEAFF. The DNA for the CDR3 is TGTGCCAGCAGCCAACCACAGGGAATGAACACTGAAGCTTTCTTT.

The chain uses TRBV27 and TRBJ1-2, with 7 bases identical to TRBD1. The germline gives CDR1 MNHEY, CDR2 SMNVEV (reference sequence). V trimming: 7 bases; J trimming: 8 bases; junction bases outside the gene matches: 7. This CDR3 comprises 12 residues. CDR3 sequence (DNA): TGTGCCAGCACCACAGGGGAAGGGGGCTACACCTTC. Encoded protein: CASTTGEGGYTF.

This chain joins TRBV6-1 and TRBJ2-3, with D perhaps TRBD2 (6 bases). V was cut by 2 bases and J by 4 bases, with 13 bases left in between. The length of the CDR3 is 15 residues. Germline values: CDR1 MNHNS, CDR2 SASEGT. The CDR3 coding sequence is TGTGCCAGCAGTGAAATGGGCGGGGTCGCAGATACGCAGTATTTT. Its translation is CASSEMGGVADTQYF.

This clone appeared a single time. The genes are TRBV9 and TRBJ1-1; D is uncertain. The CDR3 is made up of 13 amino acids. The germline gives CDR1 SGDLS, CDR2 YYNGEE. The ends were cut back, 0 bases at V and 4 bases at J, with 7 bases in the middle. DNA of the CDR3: TGTGCCAGCAGCGTAGGGCATGCCACTGAAGCTTTCTTT. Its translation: CASSVGHATEAFF. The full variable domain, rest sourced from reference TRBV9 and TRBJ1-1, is DSGVTQTPKHLITATGQRVTLRCSPRSGDLSVYWYQQSLDQGLQFLIQYYNGEERAKGNILERFSAQQFPDLHSELNLSSLELGDSALYFCASSVGHATEAFFGQGTRLTVV.

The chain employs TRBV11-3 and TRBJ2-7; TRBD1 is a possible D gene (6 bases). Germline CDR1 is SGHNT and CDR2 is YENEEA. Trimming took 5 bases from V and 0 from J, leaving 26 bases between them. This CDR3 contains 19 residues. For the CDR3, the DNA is TGTGCCAGCAGCCCTACCCCGGGACAAACTCATCGGACCTCCTACGAGCAGTACTTC. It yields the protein CASSPTPGQTHRTSYEQYF.

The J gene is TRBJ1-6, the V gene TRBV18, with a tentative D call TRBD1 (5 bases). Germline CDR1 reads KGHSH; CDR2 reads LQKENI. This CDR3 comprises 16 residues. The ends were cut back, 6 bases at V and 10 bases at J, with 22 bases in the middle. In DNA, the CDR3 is TGTGCCAGCTCCCAAACCAGGACTATCTGGGGGTCACCCCTCCACTTT. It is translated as CASSQTRTIWGSPLHF. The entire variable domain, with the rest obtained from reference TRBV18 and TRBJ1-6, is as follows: NAGVMQNPRHLVRRRGQEARLRCSPMKGHSHVYWYRQLPEEGLKFMVYLQKENIIDESGMPKERFSAEFPKEGPSILRIQQVVRGDSAAYFCASSQTRTIWGSPLHFGNGTRLTVT.

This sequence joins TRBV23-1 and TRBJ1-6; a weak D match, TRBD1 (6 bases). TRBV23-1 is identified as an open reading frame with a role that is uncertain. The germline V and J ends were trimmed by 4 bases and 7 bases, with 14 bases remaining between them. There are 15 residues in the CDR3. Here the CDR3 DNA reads TGCGCCAGCAGTCCCCCGGACAGCAAGAATTCACCCCTCCACTTT. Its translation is CASSPPDSKNSPLHF.